These T cell receptor beta chains were read from a single sample in a study of blood T cells in healthy people across ages. TCRdb called the 5' RACE reads again in MiXCR, with one record for every CDR3 protein. In the table there are 870,000 or so distinct CDR3 sequences, less than 35% of which are singletons. Sequenced: blood. The receptors were gathered from a woman of 80 years or more in good health. The CDR3 runs from the conserved cysteine through the conserved F or W. D genes are given only for firm matches. Clone size, where shown, is once, few, many, or a class for clones that have expanded.

D gene	clone size	V gene	J gene	CDR3 DNA	CDR3 protein
.	few	TRBV7-3	TRBJ2-3	TGTGCCAGCAGTTACGGACCGGGTAGGGATACGCAGTATTTT	CASSYGPGRDTQYF
.	many	TRBV7-2	TRBJ2-5	TGTGCCAGCAGCTTATATCCGACAGGGATCCGATTCGGGGGGGAGACCCAGTACTTC	CASSLYPTGIRFGGETQYF
TRBD1	.	TRBV29-1	TRBJ1-1	TGCAGCGTTTGCGACAGGGCGGAGACTGAAGATTTCTTT	CSVCDRAETEDFF
.	many	TRBV6-2/TRBV6-3	TRBJ2-3	TGTGCCAGCAGTTCTCCGGGACTCTACACAGATACGCAGTATTTT	CASSSPGLYTDTQYF
.	many	TRBV3-1	TRBJ2-1	TGTGCCAGCAGCCCCTATAGGGACTACAATGAGCAGTTCTTC	CASSPYRDYNEQFF
.	many	TRBV20-1	TRBJ2-7	TGCAGTGCCCAACGGGGCGGGGTTAACTCCTACGAGCAGTACTTC	CSAQRGGVNSYEQYF
.	many	TRBV14	TRBJ2-7	TGTGCCAGCAGCCAATGGCCGCGGACTTGGGACGACGAGCAGTACTTC	CASSQWPRTWDDEQYF
.	.	TRBV20-1	TRBJ2-5	TGCAGTGCGAATCCCGCAAGCCAAGCTCAAGAGACCCAGTACTTC	CSANPASQAQETQYF
.	many	TRBV27	TRBJ2-1	TGTGCCAGCCTGTGGACGGGGGGCCCCCTGCTTGAGCAGTTCTTC	CASLWTGGPLLEQFF
.	.	TRBV20-1	TRBJ2-1	TGCAGTGCTAGAGTTCAGGGGGGAGAGACCCAGTTCTTC	CSARVQGGETQFF
.	few	TRBV20-1	TRBJ1-6	TGCAGTGCTAGAGAGTCCAACTATAATTCACCCCTCCACTTT	CSARESNYNSPLHF
TRBD1	.	TRBV3-1	TRBJ2-4	TGTGCCAGCAGCCAAGCATCGACAGGGGGCGAATACTTC	CASSQASTGGEYF
.	many	TRBV5-1	TRBJ2-3	TGCGCCAGCAGCAGTAGGTTCGGGGATACGCAGTATTTT	CASSSRFGDTQYF
.	.	TRBV7-2	TRBJ2-1	TGTGCCAGCAGCACGAGCACCTTACCCTACAATGAGCAGTTCTTC	CASSTSTLPYNEQFF
.	few	TRBV10-2	TRBJ2-3	TGCGCCAGCAGGGACGTAGCAGGGGCAGATACGCAGTATTTT	CASRDVAGADTQYF
.	few	TRBV7-9	TRBJ1-1	TGTGCCAGCAGCTTATCCTTCGCTGAAGCTTTCTTT	CASSLSFAEAFF
.	many	TRBV9	TRBJ2-1	TGTGCCAGCAGCGTAGATGCTCTACCCTTGTTCAATGAGCAGTTCTTC	CASSVDALPLFNEQFF
TRBD1	many	TRBV6-5	TRBJ1-2	TGTGCCAGCAGATTCCGGGACAGGGTTACCTATGGCTACACCTTC	CASRFRDRVTYGYTF
.	.	TRBV20-1	TRBJ2-2	TGCAGTGCTTCGAAGTGGGGGTCGAACACCGGGGAGCTGTTTTTT	CSASKWGSNTGELFF
.	.	TRBV3-1	TRBJ1-4	TGTGCCAGCAGCGCCACTCAGGGGAAACGGTTTTTT	CASSATQGKRFF
.	many	TRBV4-2	TRBJ1-6	TGTGCCAGCAGCCAGCCCCACAGGGTCTCCTATAATTCACCCCTCCACTTT	CASSQPHRVSYNSPLHF
.	many	TRBV7-2	TRBJ2-3	TGTGCCAGCAGCTCCCCTCATGGGGATACGCAGTATTTT	CASSSPHGDTQYF
.	.	TRBV7-2	TRBJ2-3	TGTGCCAGCAGCTTAGCCCACTCCTCCCATACGCAGTATTTT	CASSLAHSSHTQYF
.	many	TRBV20-1	TRBJ2-1	TGCAGTGCTAGGGGTACCGGGACGGGGCCCTACAATGAGCAGTTCTTC	CSARGTGTGPYNEQFF
TRBD2	many	TRBV12-3/TRBV12-4	TRBJ2-5	TGTGCCAGCAGCTTGGGGGGGGGGACCCAGTACTTC	CASSLGGGTQYF
TRBD2	many	TRBV20-1	TRBJ2-1	TGCAGTGCCCTAGTCCAGCGGGGGGGAAATGAGCAGTTCTTC	CSALVQRGGNEQFF